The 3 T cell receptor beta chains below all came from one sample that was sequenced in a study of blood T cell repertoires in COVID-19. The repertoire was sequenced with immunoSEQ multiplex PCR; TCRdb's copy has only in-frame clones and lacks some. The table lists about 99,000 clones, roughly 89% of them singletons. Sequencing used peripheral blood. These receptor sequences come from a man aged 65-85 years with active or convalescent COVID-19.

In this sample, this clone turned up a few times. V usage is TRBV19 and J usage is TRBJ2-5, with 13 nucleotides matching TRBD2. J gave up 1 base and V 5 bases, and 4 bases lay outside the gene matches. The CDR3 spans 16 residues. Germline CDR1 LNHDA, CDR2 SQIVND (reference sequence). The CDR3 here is CASSARLAGGQETQYF. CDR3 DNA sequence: TGTGCCAGTAGTGCCCGACTAGCGGGGGGCCAAGAGACCCAGTACTTC.

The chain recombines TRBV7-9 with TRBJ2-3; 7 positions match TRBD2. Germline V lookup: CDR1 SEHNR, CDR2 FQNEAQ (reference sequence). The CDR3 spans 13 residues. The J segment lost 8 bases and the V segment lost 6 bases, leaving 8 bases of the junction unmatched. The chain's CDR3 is CASRVGGEGTQYF. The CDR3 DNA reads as TGTGCCAGCAGGGTAGGAGGGGAGGGTACGCAGTATTTT.

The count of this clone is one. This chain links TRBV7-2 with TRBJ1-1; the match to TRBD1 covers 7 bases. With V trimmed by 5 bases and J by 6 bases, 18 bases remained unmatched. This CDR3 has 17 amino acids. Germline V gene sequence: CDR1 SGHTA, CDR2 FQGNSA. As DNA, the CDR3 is TGTGCCAGCAGCATCCGGGACAGCCAAACCAGGAGCGCTGAAGCTTTCTTT. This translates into CASSIRDSQTRSAEAFF.